This T cell receptor (beta chain) was captured by sequencing in a study of long-term antiretroviral therapy in people with HIV. Study findings and constraints: Repertoire composition at all time points was dominated by clones that had expanded before ART.

Comment on this clone: Its antigen is still unknown.

The ends were cut back, 3 bases at V and 3 bases at J, with 13 bases in the middle. The germline V gene has CDR1 SGHDT and CDR2 YYEEEE. The CDR3 is 14 residues long. An immunoSEQ assay, version v3.0, was performed at survey level. The repertoire was sequenced with immunoSEQ multiplex PCR; TCRdb's copy has only in-frame clones and lacks some. The sample shows more than 45,000 clones, under 90% of them seen only once. The TCR comes from a woman between 18 and 29 years old with HIV. V is TRBV5-6 and J is TRBJ2-7, with a possible D match to TRBD1 (6 bases). Here the sequenced sample was unsorted PBMCs, taken 0.8 years after starting antiretroviral therapy. CDR3 nucleotide sequence: TGTGCCAGCAGCTCCCTTGACAGGATCTACGAGCAGTACTTC. Amino acids: CASSSLDRIYEQYF.